In this sample, the clone carrying this T cell receptor (beta chain) turned up many times. A TCRbeta library incorporating unique molecular identifiers was prepared. TCRdb itself ran the PCR reads through MiXCR, one entry per CDR3 protein. The sample has about 91,000 distinct CDR3 sequences, 6.5% to 8.5% seen once. The CDR3 covers 14 residues. Trimming pared 1 base from V and 2 bases from J, leaving 11 bases between. The V gene's germline CDR1 is DFQATT and CDR2 SNEGSKA (reference sequence). The sample comes from a study of T-cell reconstitution after alpha-beta-depleted transplantation in children. The sequenced sample was PBMCs from the stem cell graft donor, obtained from the stem cell graft. The chain has TRBV20-1 and TRBJ1-1, with D hard to call. The receptor comes from a human donor who donated a stem cell graft to a child with congenital amegakaryocytic thrombocytopenia. In DNA form, the CDR3 reads TGCAGTGCTAGAGTTGGCAGTATAAACACTGAAGCTTTCTTT. It yields the protein CSARVGSINTEAFF.